The 22 T cell receptor beta chains presented below share a single source sample, sequenced in a study of T cell changes during pregnancy in multiple sclerosis. Sequencing was performed with immunoSEQ multiplex PCR; in TCRdb, only in-frame clones are kept and a portion is missing. Among about 93,000 clones listed, 75% to 95% were seen once. The material was peripheral blood, obtained after pregnancy. The origin of the receptors is a female donor in good health, enrolled as a control in a pregnancy study.

The chain recombines TRBV7-2 with TRBJ1-1; possibly TRBD1 for D (5 bases). CDR3 length equals 14 residues. V dropped 5 bases and J dropped 6 bases, with 16 bases sitting between them. The germline V gene encodes CDR1 SGHTA and CDR2 FQGNSA. This chain's CDR3 is CASSPRQGNPEAFF. In nucleotides, the CDR3 is TGTGCCAGCAGCCCGCGGCAGGGTAACCCTGAAGCTTTCTTT.

The genes are TRBV28 and TRBJ1-1; tentative D call: TRBD1 (5 bases). Germline loops: CDR1 MDHEN, CDR2 SYDVKM. The CDR3 has 14 amino acids. V lost 6 bases to trimming and J lost 6 bases, with 17 bases between them. The CDR3 region has the DNA TGTGCCAGCAGCTCCACCGGCGTGGGGCCTGAAGCTTTCTTT. Its protein is CASSSTGVGPEAFF.

The chain joins TRBV6-6 to TRBJ2-5; 9 nucleotides agree with TRBD1. With V trimmed by 2 bases and J by 5 bases, 6 bases remained unmatched. There are 15 residues in the CDR3. CDR1 and CDR2 (germline): MNHNY, SVGAGI (reference sequence). CDR3 nucleotides: TGTGCCAGCAGTTACCAACAGGGGGCGGGGGAGACCCAGTACTTC. Its translation is CASSYQQGAGETQYF.

The V and J genes are TRBV11-2 and TRBJ1-3; a weak D match, TRBD1 (5 bases). In germline, CDR1 is SGHAT, CDR2 FQNNGV. The CDR3 has 15 amino acids. With 4 bases removed from V and 0 bases from J, the gap between germline ends came to 10 bases. CDR3 DNA sequence: TGTGCCAGCAGCTCCACGACAGTCTCTGGAAACACCATATATTTT. Protein product: CASSSTTVSGNTIYF.

The chain employs TRBV10-1 and TRBJ1-6, with 8 bases that match TRBD1. CDR1 and CDR2 (germline): WNHNN, SYGVQD (reference sequence). The junction had 4 bases not matched to a gene; V was cut back by 7 bases and J by 8 bases. This CDR3 is built from 13 residues. Here the CDR3 reads CASNRDRHSPLHF. The CDR3 DNA reads TGCGCCAGCAACCGGGACAGGCATTCACCCCTCCACTTT.

V and J are TRBV16 and TRBJ1-5; D unresolved. CDR3 length: 15 amino acids. Germline CDR1 is KGHSY and CDR2 is FQNENV. The germline V and J ends were trimmed by 1 base and 5 bases, with 12 bases remaining between them. As DNA, the CDR3 is TGTGCCAGCAGCCAATTCAGTAGCGGCCATCAGCCCCAGCATTTT. This encodes CASSQFSSGHQPQHF.

The chain combines TRBV19 with TRBJ2-3; D remains unclear. Germline V gene sequence: CDR1 LNHDA, CDR2 SQIVND (reference sequence). V gave up 3 bases and J gave up 14 bases, with 12 bases separating them. CDR3 length: 11 amino acids. CDR3 in amino acids: CASSIGCPGYF. The CDR3 DNA reads TGTGCCAGTAGTATCGGCTGCCCGGGGTATTTT.

The chain has TRBV5-5 and TRBJ2-5; 8 positions match TRBD2. V was clipped by 1 base and J by 4 bases; unmatched bases: 9. The CDR3 consists of 16 residues. The germline V gene has CDR1 SGHKS and CDR2 YYEKEE (reference sequence). CDR3 DNA: TGTGCCAGCAGCTTGCTCGGCGGGGGGAAAGGAGAGACCCAGTACTTC. Amino acid sequence: CASSLLGGGKGETQYF.

The rearrangement joins TRBV28 to TRBJ1-2, with D maybe TRBD1 (5 bases). From germline, CDR1 is MDHEN and CDR2 SYDVKM. V was pared by 7 bases and J by 12 bases, with 15 bases between. This CDR3 comprises 11 residues. CDR3 amino acids: CASIGGVGHTF. The CDR3 coding sequence is TGTGCCAGCATAGGAGGGGTCGGCCACACCTTC.

The chain uses TRBV7-9 and TRBJ1-4, with TRBD1 as a possible D gene (6 bases). The CDR3 spans 13 residues. Trimming took 6 bases from V and 5 from J, leaving 10 bases between them. The germline gives CDR1 SEHNR, CDR2 FQNEAQ (reference sequence). The CDR3 bases are TGTGCCAGCAGGGGGGGGCAAAATGAAAAACTGTTTTTT. Protein product: CASRGGQNEKLFF.

V gene TRBV18 combines with J gene TRBJ2-3, with TRBD1 identical over 9 bases. The germline V gene encodes CDR1 KGHSH and CDR2 LQKENI. This CDR3 has 14 residues. J gave up 3 bases and V 3 bases, and 1 base lay outside the gene matches. The CDR3, as DNA: TGTGCCAGCTCACCGGGGACAGGGACAGATACGCAGTATTTT. Its translation: CASSPGTGTDTQYF. The whole variable domain, filled in from reference TRBV18 and TRBJ2-3, reads NAGVMQNPRHLVRRRGQEARLRCSPMKGHSHVYWYRQLPEEGLKFMVYLQKENIIDESGMPKERFSAEFPKEGPSILRIQQVVRGDSAAYFCASSPGTGTDTQYFGPGTRLTVL.

This sequence joins TRBV5-1 and TRBJ1-5; D is possibly TRBD1 (5 bases). Per the germline V gene, CDR1 is SGHRS and CDR2 is YFSETQ. There are 17 residues in the CDR3. Trimming left V 0 bases short and J 1 base short, with 14 bases between. The CDR3 protein is CASSLARGYRSNQPQHF. DNA of the CDR3: TGCGCCAGCAGCTTGGCACGGGGGTATCGGAGCAATCAGCCCCAGCATTTT.

The chain is built from TRBV7-2 and TRBJ1-5, with 11 bases identical to TRBD1. Germline assignment: CDR1 SGHTA and CDR2 FQGNSA. The CDR3 sequence is 16 residues long. V shed 2 bases, J shed 5 bases, and the junction held 5 bases outside the gene matches. The CDR3 loop reads CASSLYWTGGDQPQHF. CDR3 nucleotides: TGTGCCAGCAGCTTATATTGGACAGGGGGCGATCAGCCCCAGCATTTT.

V is TRBV29-1 and J is TRBJ1-5; 7 positions agree with TRBD1. The CDR3 runs 12 residues. Trimming removed 7 bases from V and 7 bases from J; junction bases left unmatched: 7. Germline V CDR1 and CDR2: SQVTM, ANQGSEA. This chain's CDR3 is CSARTGGQPQHF. Here the CDR3 DNA reads TGCAGCGCCCGGACAGGCGGACAGCCCCAGCATTTT.

This chain joins TRBV5-5 and TRBJ2-3; no definite D call. The CDR3 extends over 16 amino acids. V lost 0 bases and J 2 bases, leaving 13 bases between the germline ends. Germline CDR1 SGHKS, CDR2 YYEKEE (reference sequence). CDR3 sequence (DNA): TGTGCCAGCAGCTTGGGCGGCTTCATATTCACAGATACGCAGTATTTT. This encodes CASSLGGFIFTDTQYF.

This clone is a singleton in its sample. The J gene is TRBJ1-1, the V gene TRBV5-1, with D unresolved. The CDR3 runs 15 residues. Germline CDR1 is SGHRS and CDR2 is YFSETQ. V was clipped by 0 bases and J by 5 bases, with 14 bases between them. CDR3 nucleotides: TGCGCCAGCAGCTTGGATACGGGTTCGGGAACTGAAGCTTTCTTT. It codes for CASSLDTGSGTEAFF.

The genes are TRBV21-1 and TRBJ1-2. TRBV21-1 is assigned pseudogene status. This CDR3 is built from 12 residues. CDR3 DNA: TGTGCCAGCTGGGGGGGTCGGCTCGGCTACACCTTC. It is translated as CASWGGRLGYTF.

The V gene is TRBV9, the J gene TRBJ1-1; perhaps TRBD1 as D (5 bases). Trimming removed 2 bases from V and 3 bases from J, with 17 bases in between. Germline V gene sequence: CDR1 SGDLS, CDR2 YYNGEE. The CDR3 loop spans 16 amino acids. The chain's CDR3 is CASSVRPQGLDTEAFF. The CDR3 nucleotides read TGTGCCAGCAGCGTCCGGCCGCAGGGATTGGACACTGAAGCTTTCTTT. Looking up the rest from reference TRBV9 and TRBJ1-1 gives the full variable domain: DSGVTQTPKHLITATGQRVTLRCSPRSGDLSVYWYQQSLDQGLQFLIQYYNGEERAKGNILERFSAQQFPDLHSELNLSSLELGDSALYFCASSVRPQGLDTEAFFGQGTRLTVV.

The J gene is TRBJ2-2, the V gene TRBV4-3; no definite D call. The germline V gene encodes CDR1 LGHNA and CDR2 YSLEER. Trimming removed 1 base at V and 7 bases at J, with 4 bases between. There are 12 residues in the CDR3. Here the CDR3 reads CASSQVYGELFF. CDR3 in DNA: TGCGCCAGCAGCCAAGTATACGGGGAGCTGTTTTTT.

This clone was recorded a few times. This chain's CDR3 is CASRESGAQPQHF. CDR3 DNA sequence: TGTGCCAGCAGAGAGAGCGGGGCTCAGCCCCAGCATTTT. The gene calls are TRBV4-2 and TRBJ1-5; a possible D gene is TRBD1 (5 bases). V lost 6 bases to trimming and J lost 6 bases, with 12 bases between them. Germline CDR1 LGHNA, CDR2 YNFKEQ. The CDR3 covers 13 residues.

The gene calls are TRBV6-4 and TRBJ2-6; D ambiguous. Looked up from germline, CDR1 is MRHNA and CDR2 is SNTAGT. V dropped 6 bases and J dropped 3 bases, with 6 bases sitting between them. The CDR3 length is 13 residues. The CDR3 is CASSPGGANVLTF. The CDR3 nucleotides read TGTGCCAGCAGCCCCGGTGGGGCCAACGTCCTGACTTTC.

The chain links TRBV28 to TRBJ2-7; D remains ambiguous. Germline values: CDR1 MDHEN, CDR2 SYDVKM. Between the trimmed V and J ends, which lost 5 bases and 0 bases, there was a span of 8 bases. CDR3 length: 13 residues. The CDR3 loop is CASSGSGSYEQYF. In DNA, the CDR3 is TGTGCCAGCAGTGGTTCAGGCTCCTACGAGCAGTACTTC.